What follows are 8 T cell receptor beta chains derived from one specimen sequenced in a study of OX40 agonist ivuxolimab in advanced cancers. The method was immunoSEQ multiplex PCR; TCRdb's version includes in-frame clones alone and lacks a portion of them. The sample contains tens of thousands of clones, roughly nine tenths of which appear only once. The sample in question was CD4+ or CD8+ T cells sorted from blood, obtained in a trial of the OX40 agonist ivuxolimab. The receptor set was obtained from an adult with an advanced solid tumor such as melanoma, head and neck, liver or kidney cancer.

This clone was seen more than once but under ten times. CDR3 amino acids: CASSDPRQGARETQYF. The CDR3 nucleotides read TGTGCCAGCAGTGATCCCCGGCAGGGGGCGCGGGAGACCCAGTACTTC. The V and J genes are TRBV6-1 and TRBJ2-5, with 8 bases fitting TRBD1. The CDR3 has 16 residues. Germline CDR1 and CDR2: MNHNS and SASEGT. V lost 3 bases and J lost 5; bases outside the gene matches: 11.

This sequence joins TRBV19 and TRBJ2-1; 8 bases fit TRBD2. Germline CDR1 and CDR2: LNHDA and SQIVND (reference sequence). This CDR3 is built from 14 residues. The V and J ends lost 9 bases and 2 bases, in that order; junction bases with no gene match: 6. The CDR3 reads CASRTGGAYNEQFF. DNA for the CDR3: TGTGCCAGCAGGACGGGGGGGGCCTACAATGAGCAGTTCTTC.

The chain uses TRBV7-9 and TRBJ2-5; possibly TRBD2 for D (6 bases). This CDR3 comprises 13 residues. Per germline, CDR1 SEHNR and CDR2 FQNEAQ (reference sequence). Trimming took off 8 bases at V and 2 bases at J, with 12 bases between the two ends. In DNA, the CDR3 is TGTGCCAGCGTCCCCCGGGAGCAAGAGACCCAGTACTTC. Translation: CASVPREQETQYF.

This clone was observed once. The V call is TRBV28, the J call TRBJ1-1, with a possible D match to TRBD1 (6 bases). The CDR3 sequence is 14 residues long. CDR1 and CDR2 (germline): MDHEN, SYDVKM. Trimming took 3 bases from V and 1 from J, leaving 9 bases between them. The CDR3 coding sequence is TGTGCCAGCAGTTTGGGGACACAGAACACTGAAGCTTTCTTT. It encodes CASSLGTQNTEAFF.

The chain joins TRBV19 to TRBJ2-1, with 10 bases lining up with TRBD2. Germline lookup yields CDR1 LNHDA and CDR2 SQIVND (reference sequence). The CDR3 length is 14 residues. J lost 10 bases, V lost 1 base, and 4 bases had no gene match. CDR3 protein: CASSIGGLAREQFF. The CDR3 coding sequence is TGTGCCAGTAGTATAGGGGGACTAGCGCGGGAGCAGTTCTTC.

V is TRBV20-1 and J is TRBJ2-3, with D unclear. Trimming pared 3 bases from V and 6 bases from J, leaving 7 bases between. CDR1 DFQATT and CDR2 SNEGSKA come from the germline V gene (reference sequence). The CDR3 contains 11 residues. The CDR3 loop is CSASRSDTQYF. DNA of the CDR3: TGCAGTGCTAGTCGGTCCGATACGCAGTATTTT.

DNA of the CDR3: TGCGCCAGCAGCCCCCGGGGAGGAGGAGAGACCCAGTACTTC. Translated: CASSPRGGGETQYF. The chain joins TRBV5-1 to TRBJ2-5; perhaps TRBD2 as D (6 bases). Germline CDR1 SGHRS, CDR2 YFSETQ. V was pared by 4 bases and J by 4 bases, with 14 bases between. The CDR3 contains 14 residues. Together with reference TRBV5-1 and TRBJ2-5, the CDR3 gives the full variable domain: KAGVTQTPRYLIKTRGQQVTLSCSPISGHRSVSWYQQTPGQGLQFLFEYFSETQRNKGNFPGRFSGRQFSNSRSEMNVSTLELGDSALYLCASSPRGGGETQYFGPGTRLLVL.

This chain connects TRBV2 to TRBJ2-7, with D unresolved. The CDR3 is 13 residues long. The V end lost 5 bases, the J end lost 3 bases, and 11 bases lay between the germline ends. Germline loops: CDR1 SNHLY, CDR2 FYNNEI. The CDR3 DNA sequence: TGTGCCAGCAGTTTTCAACGGAGCTACGAGCAGTACTTC. Translated: CASSFQRSYEQYF.